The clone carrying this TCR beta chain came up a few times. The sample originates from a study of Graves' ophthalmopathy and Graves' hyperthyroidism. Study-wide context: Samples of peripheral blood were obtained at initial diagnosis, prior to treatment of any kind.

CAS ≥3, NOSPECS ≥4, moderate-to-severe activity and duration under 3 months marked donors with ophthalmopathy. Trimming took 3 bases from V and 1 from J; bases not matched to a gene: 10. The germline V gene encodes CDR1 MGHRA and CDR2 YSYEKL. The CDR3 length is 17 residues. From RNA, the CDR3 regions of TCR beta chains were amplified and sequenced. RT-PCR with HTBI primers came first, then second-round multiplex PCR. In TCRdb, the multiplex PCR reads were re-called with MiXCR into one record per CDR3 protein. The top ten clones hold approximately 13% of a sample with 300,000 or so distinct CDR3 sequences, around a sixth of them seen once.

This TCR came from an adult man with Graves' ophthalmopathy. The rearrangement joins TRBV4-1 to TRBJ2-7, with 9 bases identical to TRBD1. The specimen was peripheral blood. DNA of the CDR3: TGCGCCAGCAGCCATCCGAAGGGGACAGGGTATTCCTACGAGCAGTACTTC. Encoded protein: CASSHPKGTGYSYEQYF.